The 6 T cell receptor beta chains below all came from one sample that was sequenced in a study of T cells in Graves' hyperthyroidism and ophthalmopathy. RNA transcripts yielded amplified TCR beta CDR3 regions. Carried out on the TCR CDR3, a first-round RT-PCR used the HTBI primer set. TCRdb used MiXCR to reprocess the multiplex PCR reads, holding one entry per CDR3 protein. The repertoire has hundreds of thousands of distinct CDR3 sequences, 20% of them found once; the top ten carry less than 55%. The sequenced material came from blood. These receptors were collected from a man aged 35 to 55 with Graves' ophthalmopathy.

This chain's CDR3 is CASSYFSRGGTGELFF. The CDR3 DNA follows: TGCGCCAGCAGTTACTTCTCTCGGGGGGGGACCGGGGAGCTGTTTTTT. The chain couples TRBV10-2 to TRBJ2-2; 8 positions agree with TRBD2. J was trimmed by 5 bases and V by 5 bases; bases with no gene match: 10. The CDR3 is made up of 16 amino acids. Germline lookup yields CDR1 WSHSY and CDR2 SAAADI.

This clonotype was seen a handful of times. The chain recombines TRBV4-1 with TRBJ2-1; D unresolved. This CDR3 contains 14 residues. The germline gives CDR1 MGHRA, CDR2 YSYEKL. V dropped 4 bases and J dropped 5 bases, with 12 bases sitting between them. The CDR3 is CASSLLTVDNEQFF. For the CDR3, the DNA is TGCGCCAGCAGCCTCCTCACCGTCGACAATGAGCAGTTCTTC.

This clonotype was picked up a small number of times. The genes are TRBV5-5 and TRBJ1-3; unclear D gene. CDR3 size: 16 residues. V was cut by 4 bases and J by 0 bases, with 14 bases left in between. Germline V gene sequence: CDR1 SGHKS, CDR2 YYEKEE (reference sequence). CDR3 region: CASSPHRVISGNTIYF. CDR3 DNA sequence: TGTGCCAGCAGCCCCCACAGAGTAATCTCTGGAAACACCATATATTTT.

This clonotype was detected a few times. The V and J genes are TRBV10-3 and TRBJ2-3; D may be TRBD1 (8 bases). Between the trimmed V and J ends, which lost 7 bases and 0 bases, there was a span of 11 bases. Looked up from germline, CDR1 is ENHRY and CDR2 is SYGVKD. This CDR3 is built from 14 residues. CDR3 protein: CAINRGGSTDTQYF. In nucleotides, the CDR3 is TGTGCCATCAACAGGGGGGGAAGCACAGATACGCAGTATTTT.

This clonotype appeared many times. The CDR3 sequence is CASSSGNTGELFF. CDR3 bases: TGCGCCAGCAGCTCCGGGAACACCGGGGAGCTGTTTTTT. This chain uses TRBV5-1 with TRBJ2-2, with no clear D. With 3 bases removed from V and 1 base from J, the gap between germline ends came to 4 bases. Germline V gene data show CDR1 as SGHRS and CDR2 as YFSETQ. CDR3 length: 13 residues.

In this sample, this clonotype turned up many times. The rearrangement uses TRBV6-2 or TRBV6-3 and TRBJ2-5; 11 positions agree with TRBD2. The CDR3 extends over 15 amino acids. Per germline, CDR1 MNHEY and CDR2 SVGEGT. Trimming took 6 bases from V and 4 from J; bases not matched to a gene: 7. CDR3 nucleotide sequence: TGTGCCAGCAGACTAGCGGGAGTTACTGGAGAGACCCAGTACTTC. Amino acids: CASRLAGVTGETQYF.